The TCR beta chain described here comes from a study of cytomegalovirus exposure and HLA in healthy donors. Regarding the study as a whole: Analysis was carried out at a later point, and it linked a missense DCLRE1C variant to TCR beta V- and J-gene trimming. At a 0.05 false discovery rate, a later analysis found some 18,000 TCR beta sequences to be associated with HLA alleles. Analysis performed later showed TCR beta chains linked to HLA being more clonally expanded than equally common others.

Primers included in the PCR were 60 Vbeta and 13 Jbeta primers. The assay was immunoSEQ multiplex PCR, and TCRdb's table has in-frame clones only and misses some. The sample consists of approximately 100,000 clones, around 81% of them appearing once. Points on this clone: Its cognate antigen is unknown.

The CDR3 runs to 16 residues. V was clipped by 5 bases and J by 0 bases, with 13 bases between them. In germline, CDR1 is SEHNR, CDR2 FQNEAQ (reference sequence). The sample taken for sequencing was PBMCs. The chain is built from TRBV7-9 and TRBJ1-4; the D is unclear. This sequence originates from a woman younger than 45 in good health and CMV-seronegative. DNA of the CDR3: TGTGCCAGCAGCATCCCTGTCGAGGCAACTAATGAAAAACTGTTTTTT. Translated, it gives CASSIPVEATNEKLFF.